Here is one T cell receptor beta chain with its context. Its antigen is unknown. Participants had chemo-refractory metastatic non-small-cell lung cancer and were treated with focal radiation plus ipilimumab CTLA-4 blockade. Measured with immunoSEQ multiplex PCR; TCRdb has only the in-frame clones, and not every one. The data contain roughly 66,000 clones, approximately 82% of them singletons. The sample comes from a study of radiotherapy plus CTLA-4 blockade in lung cancer. Study-wide background: Patients showed objective responses in about 20% of cases and disease control in about 30%.

The germline gives CDR1 MGHRA, CDR2 YSYEKL. The CDR3 runs to 16 residues. V was clipped by 0 bases and J by 10 bases; unmatched bases: 6. Study observations and caveats: Alongside interferon-beta, early blood T cell clone dynamics were reportedly the best predictor of response. In blood, after radiotherapy plus ipilimumab, tumor-derived TCR clones expanded.

This rearrangement joins TRBV4-1 to TRBJ1-6, with 10 positions matching TRBD1. The specimen comprised peripheral blood, sampled from a patient treated with radiotherapy plus ipilimumab. The TCR comes from a human donor with non-small cell lung cancer who had a partial response to radiotherapy plus ipilimumab. The CDR3, as DNA: TGCGCCAGCAGCCAAGAGCGGGACAGGGGAAGATCACCCCTCCACTTT. Translated: CASSQERDRGRSPLHF.